These T cell receptor beta chains were read from a single sample in a study of blood T cell repertoires in COVID-19. Libraries were prepared by immunoSEQ multiplex PCR; TCRdb keeps only in-frame clonotypes and omits some of them. The table has around 41,000 clones, around four fifths seen once. The specimen was peripheral blood. Source of these receptors: a woman older than 75 with acute or convalescent COVID-19. The CDR3 runs from the conserved cysteine through the conserved F or W. A D gene is named only where the DNA matches it firmly. Not all rows give a size; the values are once, few, many and, for expanded clones, a class.

j_call	clone_size	v_call	d_call	cdr3_aa	cdr3_nt
TRBJ1-1	.	TRBV3-1/TRBV3-2	TRBD1	CASSQSRTGGEWAFF	TGTGCCAGCAGCCAGTCGAGGACAGGGGGCGAATGGGCTTTCTTT
TRBJ2-1	.	TRBV7-9	.	CASRSSGGNEQFF	TGTGCCAGCAGGTCTTCTGGAGGAAATGAGCAGTTCTTC
TRBJ1-6	.	TRBV28	.	CASSDPGGRSDSPLHF	TGTGCCAGCTCCGACCCGGGGGGGCGGTCGGATTCACCCCTCCACTTT
TRBJ1-2	.	TRBV4-1	.	CASSRTGGTLNYGYTF	TGCGCCAGCAGCCGGACGGGGGGAACTCTTAACTATGGCTACACCTTC
TRBJ1-3	.	TRBV4-1	.	CASSPLRGLISGNTIYF	TGCGCCAGCAGCCCTCTGCGGGGCCTGATATCTGGAAACACCATATATTTT
TRBJ1-2	.	TRBV5-1	TRBD1	CASSRTGEGYGYTF	TGCGCCAGCAGCCGGACAGGGGAAGGCTATGGCTACACCTTC
TRBJ1-2	.	TRBV6-5	.	CASSPKGDYGYTF	TGTGCCAGCAGCCCCAAGGGGGACTATGGCTACACCTTC
TRBJ2-3	.	TRBV9	TRBD1	CASSSPPGGADTQYF	TGTGCCAGCAGCTCCCCGCCAGGGGGCGCCGATACGCAGTATTTT
TRBJ2-5	once	TRBV6-5	TRBD1	CASRGQGAPRGQYF	TGTGCCAGCAGAGGACAGGGGGCCCCTCGTGGCCAGTACTTC
TRBJ1-2	once	TRBV19	.	CASTGTGSRGGYGYTF	TGTGCCAGTACCGGAACAGGGTCCCGAGGGGGATATGGCTACACCTTC
TRBJ2-7	.	TRBV9	TRBD1	CASSAHGTGSYEQYF	TGTGCCAGCAGCGCACATGGGACAGGGAGTTACGAGCAGTACTTC
TRBJ1-1	.	TRBV28	TRBD1	CASSSGGQGHTEAFF	TGTGCCAGCAGTTCCGGGGGACAGGGCCACACTGAAGCTTTCTTT
TRBJ1-1	once	TRBV11-3	.	CASTLSQVLNTEAFF	TGTGCCAGCACCCTGTCTCAGGTTTTGAACACTGAAGCTTTCTTT
TRBJ1-1	.	TRBV18	.	CASSPVEAVEAFF	TGTGCCAGCTCACCAGTGGAGGCAGTTGAAGCTTTCTTT
TRBJ1-1	few	TRBV6-5	.	CASSYWQDTEAFF	TGTGCCAGCAGTTACTGGCAGGACACTGAAGCTTTCTTT
TRBJ2-5	.	TRBV7-2	TRBD2	CASSLDLAGGLETQYF	TGTGCCAGCAGTCTAGACCTAGCGGGGGGGCTAGAGACCCAGTACTTC
TRBJ1-6	.	TRBV7-2	.	CASSPRPTGNNSPLHF	TGTGCCAGCAGCCCCCGGCCCACGGGGAACAATTCACCCCTCCACTTT
TRBJ1-2	once	TRBV14	.	CASSQLDSNYGYTF	TGTGCCAGCAGCCAGCTCGACAGCAACTATGGCTACACCTTC
TRBJ2-7	.	TRBV19	.	CASSVTVSSYEQYF	TGTGCCAGTAGTGTGACAGTTAGCTCCTACGAGCAGTACTTC
TRBJ2-1	.	TRBV7-9	TRBD2	CASSFSGGVDNEQFF	TGTGCCAGCAGCTTTAGCGGGGGTGTTGACAATGAGCAGTTCTTC
TRBJ1-2	.	TRBV6-6	.	CASRPPADNYGYTF	TGTGCCAGCAGGCCGCCTGCAGATAACTATGGCTACACCTTC
TRBJ1-2	few	TRBV7-9	.	CASSLSAPGGGYTF	TGTGCCAGCAGCTTATCGGCACCCGGCGGAGGCTACACCTTC
TRBJ1-2	.	TRBV2	TRBD1	CASSPGTGHNYGYTF	TGTGCCAGCAGCCCGGGGACAGGGCATAACTATGGCTACACCTTC
TRBJ2-3	.	TRBV5-1	TRBD2	CASSSLAGGTDTQYF	TGCGCCAGCAGCTCTCTAGCGGGTGGCACAGATACGCAGTATTTT
TRBJ2-7	.	TRBV6-2/TRBV6-3	TRBD1	CASSYSDRAQYEQYF	TGTGCCAGCAGTTACTCGGACAGGGCCCAATACGAGCAGTACTTC
TRBJ1-1	once	TRBV6-6	.	CASILDRSNTEAFF	TGTGCCAGCATCTTAGACAGGTCTAACACTGAAGCTTTCTTT
TRBJ2-7	.	TRBV6-6	.	CASRSGYEQYF	TGTGCCAGCCGTTCGGGCTACGAGCAGTACTTC
TRBJ2-5	.	TRBV7-8	.	CASSLSKGQGSSETQYF	TGTGCCAGCAGCTTAAGTAAGGGGCAGGGGAGTTCGGAGACCCAGTACTTC
TRBJ2-5	once	TRBV5-1	TRBD2	CASSLRGGQETQYF	TGCGCCAGCAGCCTCCGGGGGGGACAAGAGACCCAGTACTTC
TRBJ1-1	.	TRBV6-1	.	CASSEWAENTEAFF	TGTGCCAGCAGTGAATGGGCAGAAAACACTGAAGCTTTCTTT
TRBJ1-4	.	TRBV5-1	.	CASSLLQGHNEKLFF	TGCGCCAGCAGCCTGCTTCAGGGGCATAATGAAAAACTGTTTTTT
TRBJ1-1	.	TRBV6-1	.	CASSEGWGDRAFF	TGTGCCAGCAGTGAAGGATGGGGCGACCGAGCTTTCTTT
TRBJ1-2	.	TRBV30	.	CAWSVHEVANYGYTF	TGTGCCTGGAGTGTACATGAGGTTGCAAACTATGGCTACACCTTC
TRBJ2-3	.	TRBV6-5	TRBD2	CASRPLAGGIDTQYF	TGTGCCAGCAGGCCTCTAGCGGGGGGTATAGATACGCAGTATTTT
TRBJ1-2	.	TRBV4-2	TRBD1	CASSQAGTGNYGYTF	TGTGCCAGCAGCCAGGCCGGGACAGGGAACTACGGCTACACCTTC
TRBJ2-1	medium-sized	TRBV6-5	TRBD2	CASSYRSSGNNEQFF	TGTGCCAGCAGTTACCGTTCTAGCGGGAACAATGAGCAGTTCTTC
TRBJ2-7	once	TRBV6-6	.	CASIPEAGGREQYF	TGTGCCAGCATTCCGGAGGCCGGGGGGCGCGAGCAGTACTTC
TRBJ1-2	.	TRBV10-3	.	CAINDPTGVDYGYTF	TGTGCCATCAACGACCCCACGGGAGTTGACTATGGCTACACCTTC